Listed here are 10 T cell receptor beta chains from one sample, sequenced in a study of PD-1 blockade in classical Hodgkin lymphoma. Time point defined: cycle 4 day 1 (C4D1), after more than five weeks of nivolumab. Every patient was affected by relapse after autologous stem cell transplantation, while exposure to brentuximab vedotin was not uniform. The data were produced by immunoSEQ multiplex PCR, yet TCRdb's version contains in-frame clones alone and is incomplete. The repertoire holds some 96,000 clones, with about 92% as singletons. The starting material was peripheral blood mononuclear cells (PBMCs), obtained before the fourth cycle of nivolumab. The receptor set was obtained from a human donor with classical Hodgkin lymphoma.

This clone was seen a single time. J is TRBJ2-7 and V is TRBV7-6; D is ambiguous. This CDR3 comprises 13 residues. Trimming shortened V by 2 bases and J by 1 base, and 6 bases separated the two germline ends. Per germline, CDR1 SGHVS and CDR2 FNYEAQ. The CDR3 here is CASSLSRSYEQYF. The CDR3 nucleotides are TGTGCCAGCAGCTTATCAAGGTCCTACGAGCAGTACTTC. The full variable domain, in which reference TRBV7-6 and TRBJ2-7 provide the parts outside the CDR3, is GAGVSQSPRYKVTKRGQDVALRCDPISGHVSLYWYRQALGQGPEFLTYFNYEAQQDKSGLPNDRFSAERPEGSISTLTIQRTEQRDSAMYRCASSLSRSYEQYFGPGTRLTVT.

The chain carries TRBV28 and TRBJ1-1; a weak D match, TRBD1 (6 bases). Per germline, CDR1 MDHEN and CDR2 SYDVKM. The V end was cut by 3 bases, the J end by 0 bases, with 17 bases between. This CDR3 region has 17 residues. The CDR3 DNA sequence: TGTGCCAGCAGTTTTCCACAGGGAATAATGTTGAACACTGAAGCTTTCTTT. This encodes CASSFPQGIMLNTEAFF. The entire variable domain, with the rest obtained from reference TRBV28 and TRBJ1-1, is as follows: DVKVTQSSRYLVKRTGEKVFLECVQDMDHENMFWYRQDPGLGLRLIYFSYDVKMKEKGDIPEGYSVSREKKERFSLILESASTNQTSMYLCASSFPQGIMLNTEAFFGQGTRLTVV.

V and J are TRBV27 and TRBJ2-3; D remains unclear. V gave up 3 bases and J gave up 1 base, with 11 bases separating them. This CDR3 comprises 15 residues. CDR1 is MNHEY and CDR2 is SMNVEV in the germline V gene (reference sequence). CDR3 sequence reads: CASSFNRRGTDTQYF. DNA for the CDR3: TGTGCCAGCAGTTTCAACCGCCGGGGCACAGATACGCAGTATTTT.

This sequence joins TRBV28 and TRBJ2-7; a possible D gene is TRBD2 (6 bases). This CDR3 spans 15 amino acids. Germline assignment: CDR1 MDHEN and CDR2 SYDVKM. V was cut by 8 bases and J by 5 bases, with 22 bases left in between. CDR3 in amino acids: CASGPGGTNFHEQYF. CDR3 coding DNA: TGTGCCAGCGGACCCGGCGGGACCAATTTCCACGAGCAGTACTTC.

The chain is built from TRBV19 and TRBJ2-1, with 9 bases lining up with TRBD2. Looked up from germline, CDR1 is LNHDA and CDR2 is SQIVND (reference sequence). V shed 7 bases, J shed 5 bases, and the junction held 9 bases outside the gene matches. The CDR3 totals 15 residues. The CDR3 loop reads CASTIRTSVDNEQFF. The CDR3 DNA is TGTGCCAGTACCATTCGGACTAGCGTGGACAATGAGCAGTTCTTC.

CDR3 amino acids: CASSESILWEQYF. The DNA for the CDR3 is TGTGCCAGCAGTGAGAGTATCCTCTGGGAGCAGTACTTC. V gene TRBV2 combines with J gene TRBJ2-5; TRBD2 might be the D (5 bases). The V gene lost 3 bases and the J gene lost 11 bases, with 16 bases spanning the gap. The CDR3 consists of 13 residues. Germline-derived CDR1 and CDR2 are SNHLY and FYNNEI.

V gene TRBV6-1 combines with J gene TRBJ2-7; 9 positions agree with TRBD2. After removal of 0 bases from V and 7 bases from J, the junction contained 10 bases not matched to a gene. From germline, CDR1 is MNHNS and CDR2 SASEGT. The CDR3 is 16 amino acids. The CDR3 protein is CASSEARGRASGEQYF. CDR3 coding DNA: TGTGCCAGCAGTGAAGCGCGCGGGAGGGCCTCTGGGGAGCAGTACTTC.

V gene TRBV28 combines with J gene TRBJ2-7; D gene unclear. CDR1 is MDHEN, CDR2 SYDVKM, per germline. The CDR3 totals 14 residues. The germline V and J ends were trimmed by 1 base and 4 bases, with 11 bases remaining between them. CDR3 sequence reads: CASSLSGFEYEQYF. The CDR3, as DNA: TGTGCCAGCAGTTTATCCGGGTTTGAGTACGAGCAGTACTTC.

The genes are TRBV2 and TRBJ2-1, with TRBD2 as a possible D gene (5 bases). Germline assignment: CDR1 SNHLY and CDR2 FYNNEI. The CDR3 extends over 18 amino acids. V was clipped by 7 bases and J by 3 bases, with 25 bases between them. The CDR3 sequence: CASTGPSSWSEGYNEQFF. In nucleotides, the CDR3 is TGTGCCAGCACGGGTCCATCGAGCTGGTCAGAGGGCTACAATGAGCAGTTCTTC.

For this clone: This specimen includes other DNA sequences encoding the same CDR3. The chain carries TRBV10-3 and TRBJ1-2; no firm D call. CDR1 ENHRY and CDR2 SYGVKD come from the germline V gene. The V end was cut by 2 bases, the J end by 7 bases, with 8 bases between. The CDR3 consists of 12 residues. In DNA, the CDR3 is TGTGCCATCAGTGAGAGTAGGGTTGGCTACACCTTC. Translated, it gives CAISESRVGYTF.